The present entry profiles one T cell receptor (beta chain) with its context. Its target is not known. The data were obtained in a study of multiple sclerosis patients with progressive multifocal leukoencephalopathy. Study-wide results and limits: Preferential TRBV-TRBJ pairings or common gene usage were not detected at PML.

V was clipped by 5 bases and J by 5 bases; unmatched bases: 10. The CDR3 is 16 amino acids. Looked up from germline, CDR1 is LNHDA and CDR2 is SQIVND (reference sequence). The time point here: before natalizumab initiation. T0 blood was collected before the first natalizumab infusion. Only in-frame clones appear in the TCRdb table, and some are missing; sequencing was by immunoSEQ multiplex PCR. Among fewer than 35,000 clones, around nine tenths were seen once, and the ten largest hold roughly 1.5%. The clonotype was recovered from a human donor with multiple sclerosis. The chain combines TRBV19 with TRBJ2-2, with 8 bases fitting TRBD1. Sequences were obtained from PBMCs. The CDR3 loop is CASSRGTGRRTGELFF. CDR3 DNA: TGTGCCAGTAGTCGTGGGACAGGAAGAAGGACCGGGGAGCTGTTTTTT.